The 26 T cell receptor beta chains below were found in one sample sequenced in a study of cytomegalovirus exposure and HLA in healthy donors. Vbeta (60) and Jbeta (13) primers were used in the PCR. TCRdb's table, derived via immunoSEQ multiplex PCR, lists solely in-frame clones and lacks some. This table holds approximately 120,000 clones, over 60% found once. Sequencing was carried out using PBMCs. These receptors came from a woman in her forties in good health and CMV-seropositive.

The chain recombines TRBV4-1 with TRBJ2-3, with TRBD1 identical over 9 bases. The V and J ends lost 3 bases and 6 bases, in that order; junction bases with no gene match: 7. The CDR3 is made up of 15 amino acids. Germline values: CDR1 MGHRA, CDR2 YSYEKL. The CDR3 coding sequence is TGCGCCAGCAGCCAGACACGGACAGGGGTGGATACGCAGTATTTT. Its translation: CASSQTRTGVDTQYF.

The chain links TRBV9 to TRBJ2-2; 8 bases are a match to TRBD2. This CDR3 comprises 16 residues. Germline V gene data show CDR1 as SGDLS and CDR2 as YYNGEE. V lost 4 bases and J lost 1; bases outside the gene matches: 6. DNA of the CDR3: TGTGCCAGCAGCTTCTCTAGCGGGTTGAACACCGGGGAGCTGTTTTTT. Amino acid sequence: CASSFSSGLNTGELFF. Drawing the rest from reference TRBV9 and TRBJ2-2, the complete variable domain is DSGVTQTPKHLITATGQRVTLRCSPRSGDLSVYWYQQSLDQGLQFLIQYYNGEERAKGNILERFSAQQFPDLHSELNLSSLELGDSALYFCASSFSSGLNTGELFFGEGSRLTVL.

The chain combines TRBV28 with TRBJ1-5; perhaps TRBD1 as D (6 bases). The CDR3 length is 14 residues. Per the germline V gene, CDR1 is MDHEN and CDR2 is SYDVKM. V was cut by 8 bases and J by 2 bases, with 13 bases left in between. The CDR3 reads CASRTAGGNQPQHF. For the CDR3, the DNA is TGTGCCAGCCGGACAGCAGGAGGCAATCAGCCCCAGCATTTT. Variable domain in full (rest from reference TRBV28 and TRBJ1-5): DVKVTQSSRYLVKRTGEKVFLECVQDMDHENMFWYRQDPGLGLRLIYFSYDVKMKEKGDIPEGYSVSREKKERFSLILESASTNQTSMYLCASRTAGGNQPQHFGDGTRLSIL.

The chain uses TRBV7-3 and TRBJ2-7, with no clear D. This CDR3 comprises 13 residues. Germline V gives CDR1 SGHTA, CDR2 FQGTGA. Deletions cut 3 bases from V and 3 bases from J, with 9 bases between. The CDR3 here is CASSFPGGYEQYF. For the CDR3, the DNA is TGTGCCAGCAGCTTCCCTGGCGGCTACGAGCAGTACTTC. Using reference TRBV7-3 and TRBJ2-7 for the parts outside the CDR3, the full variable domain is GAGVSQTPSNKVTEKGKYVELRCDPISGHTALYWYRQSLGQGPEFLIYFQGTGAADDSGLPNDRFFAVRPEGSVSTLKIQRTERGDSAVYLCASSFPGGYEQYFGPGTRLTVT.

The V gene is TRBV7-3, the J gene TRBJ2-1; 11 bases are shared with TRBD2. Germline CDR1 and CDR2: SGHTA and FQGTGA. There are 15 residues in the CDR3. The V and J ends lost 5 bases and 6 bases, in that order; junction bases with no gene match: 6. The CDR3 spells CASSLTSGSGNEQFF. CDR3 in DNA: TGTGCCAGCAGCCTCACTAGCGGGAGTGGCAATGAGCAGTTCTTC.

V usage is TRBV10-3 and J usage is TRBJ1-1; D not resolved. The CDR3 contains 13 residues. In germline, CDR1 is ENHRY, CDR2 SYGVKD. V shed 10 bases and J shed 0 bases, with 12 bases lying between them. The CDR3 DNA reads as TGTGCCACCAACCCTACAGTGAACACTGAAGCTTTCTTT. It is translated as CATNPTVNTEAFF.

This sequence joins TRBV4-1 and TRBJ2-7; TRBD1 matches 9 bases. The CDR3 is made up of 16 amino acids. Germline-derived CDR1 and CDR2 are MGHRA and YSYEKL. V lost 4 bases and J lost 4; bases outside the gene matches: 11. The CDR3: CASSRLTGGPAYEQYF. The CDR3 nucleotides are TGCGCCAGCAGCCGCCTTACAGGGGGCCCCGCTTACGAGCAGTACTTC.

This chain uses TRBV30 with TRBJ1-2; D perhaps matches TRBD1 (6 bases). The CDR3 consists of 13 residues. The ends were cut back, 3 bases at V and 5 bases at J, with 13 bases in the middle. From germline, CDR1 is GTSNPN and CDR2 SVGIG (reference sequence). CDR3 amino acids: CAWRRTGMYGYTF. The CDR3 nucleotides read TGTGCCTGGAGACGCACAGGGATGTATGGCTACACCTTC.

The chain employs TRBV28 and TRBJ2-1; 8 bases map to TRBD2. Losses at the gene ends were 2 bases for V and 2 bases for J; bases not matched to a gene: 20. The CDR3 length is 21 residues. From germline, CDR1 is MDHEN and CDR2 SYDVKM. The CDR3 protein is CASSLGQAGDRFVSAYNEQFF. DNA of the CDR3: TGTGCCAGCAGTTTAGGTCAAGCGGGAGACAGGTTCGTTTCAGCCTACAATGAGCAGTTCTTC.

This clone was seen once. The rearrangement joins TRBV5-4 to TRBJ2-7; 10 positions agree with TRBD1. The germline V gene encodes CDR1 SGHNT and CDR2 YYREEE (reference sequence). This CDR3 has 13 amino acids. Trimming cost V 5 bases and J 6 bases; bases outside gene matches: 5. CDR3 protein: CASSRGQGLEQYF. The CDR3 DNA is TGTGCCAGCAGTCGGGGACAGGGGCTCGAGCAGTACTTC.

The V and J genes are TRBV11-3 and TRBJ2-1; 10 nucleotides align to TRBD1. The CDR3 length is 16 residues. The V gene end was trimmed by 0 bases and the J gene end by 2 bases; junction bases not matched to a gene: 1. Germline V lookup: CDR1 SGHNT, CDR2 YENEEA. The CDR3 DNA follows: TGTGCCAGCAGCTTAGAAGGGACAGGGGCCTACAATGAGCAGTTCTTC. Protein sequence: CASSLEGTGAYNEQFF.

The chain carries TRBV5-1 and TRBJ1-3, with 9 bases matching TRBD1. Trimming took 5 bases from V and 2 from J; bases not matched to a gene: 8. The CDR3 is made up of 16 amino acids. Germline V gene lookup returns CDR1 SGHRS and CDR2 YFSETQ. CDR3 sequence reads: CASSLDGTGPGNTIYF. In DNA form, the CDR3 reads TGCGCCAGCAGTCTGGACGGGACAGGGCCTGGAAACACCATATATTTT.

The chain carries TRBV5-1 and TRBJ2-3; 9 bases fit TRBD2. Unmatched junction bases numbered 5, after V lost 5 bases and J lost 1 base. The CDR3 length is 15 residues. CDR1 is SGHRS, CDR2 YFSETQ, per germline. The CDR3: CASRTAGGRTDTQYF. The CDR3 bases are TGCGCCAGCAGAACGGCGGGAGGGCGCACAGATACGCAGTATTTT.

This clone was recorded once. V is TRBV7-2 and J is TRBJ2-7; 13 positions match TRBD2. The CDR3 runs to 15 residues. V lost 5 bases and J lost 5; bases outside the gene matches: 6. The germline V gene encodes CDR1 SGHTA and CDR2 FQGNSA. CDR3 residues: CASSPWTSGSNEQYF. CDR3 nucleotides: TGTGCCAGCAGCCCGTGGACTAGCGGGAGTAACGAGCAGTACTTC. The full variable domain, in which reference TRBV7-2 and TRBJ2-7 provide the parts outside the CDR3, is GAGVSQSPSNKVTEKGKDVELRCDPISGHTALYWYRQSLGQGLEFLIYFQGNSAPDKSGLPSDRFSAERTGGSVSTLTIQRTQQEDSAVYLCASSPWTSGSNEQYFGPGTRLTVT.

The rearrangement uses TRBV6-1 and TRBJ1-2; D might be TRBD1 (5 bases). The CDR3 runs 13 residues. V dropped 6 bases and J dropped 2 bases, with 10 bases sitting between them. Germline loops: CDR1 MNHNS, CDR2 SASEGT. The CDR3 sequence: CASSPDTNYGYTF. CDR3 bases: TGTGCCAGCAGCCCGGACACCAACTATGGCTACACCTTC.

This clone was observed a handful of times. The rearrangement uses TRBV27 and TRBJ1-1, with TRBD1 as a possible D gene (6 bases). CDR3 length: 14 residues. Germline CDR1 is MNHEY and CDR2 is SMNVEV (reference sequence). Trimming shortened V by 5 bases and J by 5 bases, and 15 bases separated the two germline ends. The DNA of the CDR3 is TGTGCCAGCAGTAACAGGGTTGGAGGAACTGAAGCTTTCTTT. This encodes CASSNRVGGTEAFF.

The genes are TRBV11-2 and TRBJ2-1; 7 bases are shared with TRBD2. With 6 bases clipped from V and 15 bases from J, the junction kept 14 bases outside the gene matches. CDR3 size: 13 residues. Germline CDR1 is SGHAT and CDR2 is FQNNGV. The CDR3 reads CASSPLLAGEGFF. CDR3 in DNA: TGTGCCAGCAGTCCTTTGTTGGCGGGAGAGGGGTTCTTC.

The chain recombines TRBV2 with TRBJ2-7; D call uncertain. Germline CDR1 reads SNHLY; CDR2 reads FYNNEI. V dropped 6 bases and J dropped 2 bases, with 11 bases sitting between them. CDR3 length equals 13 residues. The CDR3 DNA is TGTGCCAGCAGACTGTCCCTCACCTACGAGCAGTACTTC. Encoded protein: CASRLSLTYEQYF.

The CDR3 nucleotides read TGTGCCAGTAGGAAGGGGTATACGCAGTATTTT. Amino acids: CASRKGYTQYF. This rearrangement joins TRBV19 to TRBJ2-3; weak D call: TRBD1 (5 bases). This CDR3 region has 11 residues. The V gene lost 6 bases and the J gene lost 7 bases, with 8 bases spanning the gap. Germline V gives CDR1 LNHDA, CDR2 SQIVND (reference sequence).

The chain recombines TRBV2 with TRBJ2-5, with D possibly matching TRBD2 (5 bases). Germline CDR1 is SNHLY and CDR2 is FYNNEI. The CDR3 is 13 amino acids. V lost 4 bases, J lost 5 bases, and 11 bases lay in between. Here the CDR3 reads CASSANRGETQYF. DNA of the CDR3: TGTGCCAGCAGTGCGAATCGCGGGGAGACCCAGTACTTC.

The V gene is TRBV5-4, the J gene TRBJ2-1, with D maybe TRBD2 (5 bases). V lost 5 bases and J 7 bases, leaving 19 bases between the germline ends. CDR3 size: 15 residues. Germline V gives CDR1 SGHNT, CDR2 YYREEE (reference sequence). In DNA form, the CDR3 reads TGTGCCAGCAGTATACGTCGAGGGAGCGCAAATGAGCAGTTCTTC. Its protein product is CASSIRRGSANEQFF.

The V call is TRBV6-5, the J call TRBJ1-2, with a weak D call TRBD1 (6 bases). This CDR3 spans 15 amino acids. Trimming stripped 4 bases from V and 7 bases from J, with 19 bases between. Germline V gene lookup returns CDR1 MNHEY and CDR2 SVGAGI. CDR3 coding DNA: TGTGCCAGCAGTTCCCTGGGGGGGCTTCCCAGTGGCTACACCTTC. Encoded protein: CASSSLGGLPSGYTF.

The chain employs TRBV7-3 and TRBJ2-1; possibly TRBD2 for D (6 bases). V lost 5 bases, J lost 3 bases, and 17 bases lay in between. CDR1 and CDR2 (germline): SGHTA, FQGTGA. The CDR3 spans 16 residues. The CDR3 nucleotides are TGTGCCAGCAGCCTTGTAGGTGGACTAAACTACAATGAGCAGTTCTTC. Protein product: CASSLVGGLNYNEQFF. Full variable domain (remainder filled in from reference TRBV7-3 and TRBJ2-1): GAGVSQTPSNKVTEKGKYVELRCDPISGHTALYWYRQSLGQGPEFLIYFQGTGAADDSGLPNDRFFAVRPEGSVSTLKIQRTERGDSAVYLCASSLVGGLNYNEQFFGPGTRLTVL.

This clone was observed a single time. This rearrangement joins TRBV10-3 to TRBJ2-7; 7 nucleotides match TRBD1. There are 16 residues in the CDR3. CDR1 and CDR2 from the germline V gene are ENHRY and SYGVKD. The V gene end was trimmed by 3 bases and the J gene end by 2 bases; junction bases not matched to a gene: 10. In DNA, the CDR3 is TGTGCCATCAGTGAAAATCAGGGGGTTCCGACCTACGAGCAGTACTTC. This encodes CAISENQGVPTYEQYF.

This clone was counted once. The chain carries TRBV19 and TRBJ2-3, with D possibly TRBD1 on 5 matching bases. From germline, CDR1 is LNHDA and CDR2 SQIVND (reference sequence). The CDR3 runs to 16 residues. The V end lost 4 bases, the J end lost 0 bases, and 14 bases lay between the germline ends. Written as DNA, the CDR3 is TGTGCCAGTAGTACGAGGACATCCGCTAGCACAGATACGCAGTATTTT. This sequence encodes CASSTRTSASTDTQYF. The variable domain in full, with the rest retrieved from reference TRBV19 and TRBJ2-3, is DGGITQSPKYLFRKEGQNVTLSCEQNLNHDAMYWYRQDPGQGLRLIYYSQIVNDFQKGDIAEGYSVSREKKESFPLTVTSAQKNPTAFYLCASSTRTSASTDTQYFGPGTRLTVL.

Only a few counts were recorded for this clone. V gene TRBV30 combines with J gene TRBJ1-5; 7 nucleotides align to TRBD1. The CDR3 covers 14 residues. V trimming: 2 bases; J trimming: 2 bases; junction bases outside the gene matches: 3. In germline, CDR1 is GTSNPN, CDR2 SVGIG (reference sequence). In DNA, the CDR3 is TGTGCCTGGAGTACCACAGGGGGCAATCAGCCCCAGCATTTT. It translates to CAWSTTGGNQPQHF.